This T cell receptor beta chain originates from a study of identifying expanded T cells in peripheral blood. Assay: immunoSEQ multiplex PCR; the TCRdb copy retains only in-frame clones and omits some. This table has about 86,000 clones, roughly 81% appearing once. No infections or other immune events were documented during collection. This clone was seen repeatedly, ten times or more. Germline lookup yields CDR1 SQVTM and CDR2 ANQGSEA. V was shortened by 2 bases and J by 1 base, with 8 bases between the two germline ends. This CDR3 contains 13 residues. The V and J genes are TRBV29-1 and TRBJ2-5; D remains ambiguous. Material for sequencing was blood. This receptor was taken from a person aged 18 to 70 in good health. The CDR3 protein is CSVEQVPQETQYF. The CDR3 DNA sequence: TGCAGCGTTGAACAGGTGCCCCAAGAGACCCAGTACTTC. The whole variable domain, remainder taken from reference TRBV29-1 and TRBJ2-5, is SAVISQKPSRDICQRGTSLTIQCQVDSQVTMMFWYRQQPGQSLTLIATANQGSEATYESGFVIDKFPISRPNLTFSTLTVSNMSPEDSSIYLCSVEQVPQETQYFGPGTRLLVL.